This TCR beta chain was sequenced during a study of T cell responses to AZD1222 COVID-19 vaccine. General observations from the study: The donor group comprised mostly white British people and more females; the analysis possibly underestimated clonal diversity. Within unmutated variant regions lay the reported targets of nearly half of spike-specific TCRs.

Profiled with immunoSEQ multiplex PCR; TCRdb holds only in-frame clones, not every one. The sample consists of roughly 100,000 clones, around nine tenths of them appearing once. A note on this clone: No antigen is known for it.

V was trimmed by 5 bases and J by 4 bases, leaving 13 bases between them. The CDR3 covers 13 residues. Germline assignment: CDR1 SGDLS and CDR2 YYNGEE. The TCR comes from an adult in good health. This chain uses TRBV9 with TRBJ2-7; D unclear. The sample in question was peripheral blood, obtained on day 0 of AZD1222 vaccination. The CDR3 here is CASSGSRGYEQYF. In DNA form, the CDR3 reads TGTGCCAGCAGTGGTTCGCGCGGTTACGAGCAGTACTTC.